A selection of T cell receptor beta chains follows, all from one sample in a study of beta chain features in type 1 diabetes. TCRdb's table, derived via immunoSEQ multiplex PCR, lists solely in-frame clones and lacks some. This sample has approximately 250,000 clones, with about 10% found just once. Sequencing was done on a sample of naive CD4+ T cells from blood. The receptors were gathered from a woman aged 18-29 years in good health. Both conserved end residues are part of each CDR3. The D gene is left open where the match is weak. Some rows mark clone size as missing; the rest say once, few, many or name a class of expanded clone.

abundance,v_gene,j_gene,d_gene,CDR3aa,CDR3nt
few,TRBV15,TRBJ2-3,TRBD2,CATRGGSADTQYF,TGTGCCACCCGGGGGGGCTCCGCAGATACGCAGTATTTT
few,TRBV5-6,TRBJ2-2,TRBD1,CASNRGTGELFF,TGTGCCAGCAACAGGGGCACCGGGGAGCTGTTTTTT
-,TRBV9,TRBJ1-1,-,CASSVFSEDTEAFF,TGTGCCAGCAGCGTATTCTCAGAGGACACTGAAGCTTTCTTT
-,TRBV2,TRBJ1-1,-,CATGTGMRTEAFF,TGTGCCACAGGCACAGGGATGAGGACTGAAGCTTTCTTT
few,TRBV27,TRBJ2-1,TRBD1,CASRIQTSGGSPFF,TGTGCCAGCAGGATACAAACATCAGGGGGCAGTCCGTTCTTC
few,TRBV7-2,TRBJ1-1,TRBD1,CASSLDNRGHKAFF,TGTGCCAGCAGCTTAGATAACAGGGGGCACAAAGCTTTCTTT
-,TRBV9,TRBJ1-1,-,CASSELRGFRTEAFF,TGTGCCAGCAGCGAGCTCAGGGGCTTTCGGACTGAAGCTTTCTTT
few,TRBV2,TRBJ2-5,TRBD2,CASSEGLAGAGTQYF,TGTGCCAGCAGTGAAGGGCTAGCGGGAGCGGGGACCCAGTACTTC
-,TRBV7-2,TRBJ2-1,-,CASSPHRDSYYNEQFF,TGTGCCAGCAGCCCACACCGGGACTCCTACTACAATGAGCAGTTCTTC
few,TRBV7-2,TRBJ2-3,TRBD1,CASSSRLDRYTDTQYF,TGTGCCAGCAGCTCAAGACTGGACAGGTACACAGATACGCAGTATTTT
-,TRBV7-2,TRBJ2-7,TRBD2,CASTGLAGGYEQYF,TGTGCCAGCACCGGACTAGCGGGAGGCTACGAGCAGTACTTC
few,TRBV9,TRBJ2-3,-,CASSPAGSTDTQYF,TGTGCCAGCAGCCCCGCGGGGTCCACAGATACGCAGTATTTT
-,TRBV5-1,TRBJ2-5,TRBD1,CASSSDYRGSGETQYF,TGCGCCAGCAGCTCAGACTACAGGGGGTCGGGAGAGACCCAGTACTTC
few,TRBV5-4,TRBJ1-1,TRBD1,CASSHYTGGTEAFF,TGTGCCAGCAGCCATTATACAGGGGGCACTGAAGCTTTCTTT
few,TRBV5-1,TRBJ2-7,-,CASSPRGTGSYEQYF,TGCGCCAGCAGCCCCAGGGGAACCGGCTCCTACGAGCAGTACTTC
few,TRBV15,TRBJ2-3,TRBD2,CATSRALGLAGGDGTDTQYF,TGTGCCACCAGCAGAGCCCTGGGACTAGCGGGGGGGGACGGCACAGATACGCAGTATTTT
-,TRBV5-4,TRBJ2-3,-,CASSASRVDMTDTQYF,TGTGCCAGCAGCGCCTCCCGGGTCGATATGACGGATACGCAGTATTTT
few,TRBV16,TRBJ1-1,-,CASSPGKNTEAFF,TGTGCCAGCAGCCCAGGAAAGAACACTGAAGCTTTCTTT
-,TRBV5-1,TRBJ1-4,-,CASSLTRRSGEKLFF,TGCGCCAGCAGCTTGACGAGGAGGTCAGGCGAAAAACTGTTTTTT
-,TRBV2,TRBJ2-7,-,CASVGKISYEQYF,TGTGCCAGCGTCGGGAAAATTTCCTACGAGCAGTACTTC
few,TRBV7-2,TRBJ1-2,-,CASSLGPIANYGYTF,TGTGCCAGCAGCTTAGGTCCGATAGCTAACTATGGCTACACCTTC
few,TRBV30,TRBJ1-1,-,CAWKQERNTEAFF,TGTGCCTGGAAACAGGAACGGAACACTGAAGCTTTCTTT
few,TRBV2,TRBJ2-3,TRBD1,CASSMKTGADTQYF,TGTGCCAGCAGCATGAAAACAGGGGCAGATACGCAGTATTTT
-,TRBV7-9,TRBJ1-1,TRBD1,CASSPRDSVEAFF,TGTGCCAGCAGCCCCCGGGACAGCGTTGAAGCTTTCTTT
few,TRBV5-4,TRBJ1-1,-,CASSFSRNTEAFF,TGTGCCAGCAGCTTTTCTCGGAACACTGAAGCTTTCTTT
-,TRBV2,TRBJ2-5,-,CASRGGVGETQYF,TGTGCCAGCAGGGGGGGAGTCGGTGAGACCCAGTACTTC
-,TRBV7-2,TRBJ1-2,TRBD1,CASSWDRNNYGYTF,TGTGCCAGCAGCTGGGACAGGAATAACTATGGCTACACCTTC
few,TRBV18,TRBJ2-1,TRBD1,CASSPPFGTGDNEQFF,TGTGCCAGCTCACCACCGTTTGGGACAGGAGACAATGAGCAGTTCTTC
-,TRBV5-1,TRBJ2-1,-,CASSSTYNEQFF,TGCGCCAGCAGCTCCACCTACAATGAGCAGTTCTTC
few,TRBV5-1,TRBJ2-5,-,CASSYGGSRQETQYF,TGCGCCAGCAGCTACGGAGGCAGCCGCCAAGAGACCCAGTACTTC
-,TRBV15,TRBJ2-5,-,CATNRDRGGETQYF,TGTGCCACCAACCGGGACCGAGGAGGGGAGACCCAGTACTTC
-,TRBV9,TRBJ1-1,TRBD1,CASTKTGVHTEAFF,TGTGCCAGCACGAAGACAGGGGTACACACTGAAGCTTTCTTT
-,TRBV30,TRBJ2-5,TRBD2,CAWSVLTGGETQYF,TGTGCCTGGAGTGTACTTACGGGGGGGGAGACCCAGTACTTC
few,TRBV4-2,TRBJ1-5,-,CASSPIGGTDRPYHPYQPQHF,TGTGCCAGCAGCCCTATTGGGGGTACAGACAGGCCCTACCACCCCTATCAGCCCCAGCATTTT